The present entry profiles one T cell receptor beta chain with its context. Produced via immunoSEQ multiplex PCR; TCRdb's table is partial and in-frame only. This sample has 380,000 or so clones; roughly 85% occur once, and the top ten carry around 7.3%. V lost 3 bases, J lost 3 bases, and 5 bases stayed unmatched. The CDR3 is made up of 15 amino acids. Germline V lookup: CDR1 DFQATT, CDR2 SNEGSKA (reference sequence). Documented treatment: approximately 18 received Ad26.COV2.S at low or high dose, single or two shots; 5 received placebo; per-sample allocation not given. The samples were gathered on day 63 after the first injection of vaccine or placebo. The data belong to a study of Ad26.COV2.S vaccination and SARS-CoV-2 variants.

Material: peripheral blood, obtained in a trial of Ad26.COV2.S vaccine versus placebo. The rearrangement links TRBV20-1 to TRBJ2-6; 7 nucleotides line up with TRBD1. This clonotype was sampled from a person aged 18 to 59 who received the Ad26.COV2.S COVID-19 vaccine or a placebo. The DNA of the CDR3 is TGCAGTGCTAGTAAGGGGGCCGGTGGGGCCAACGTCCTGACTTTC. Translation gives CSASKGAGGANVLTF.